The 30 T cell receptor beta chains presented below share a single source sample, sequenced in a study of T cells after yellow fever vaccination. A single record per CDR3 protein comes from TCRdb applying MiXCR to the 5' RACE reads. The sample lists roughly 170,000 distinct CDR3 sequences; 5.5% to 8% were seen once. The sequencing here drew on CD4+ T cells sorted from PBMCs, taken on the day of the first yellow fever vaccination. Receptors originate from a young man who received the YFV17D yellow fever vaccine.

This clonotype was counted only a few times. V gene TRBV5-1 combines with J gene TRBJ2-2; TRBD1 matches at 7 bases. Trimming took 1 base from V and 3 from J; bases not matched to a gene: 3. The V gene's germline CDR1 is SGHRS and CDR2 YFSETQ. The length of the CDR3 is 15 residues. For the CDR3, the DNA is TGCGCCAGCAGCTTGAGTAGGGGGCACACCGGGGAGCTGTTTTTT. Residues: CASSLSRGHTGELFF. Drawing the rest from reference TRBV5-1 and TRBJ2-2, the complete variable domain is KAGVTQTPRYLIKTRGQQVTLSCSPISGHRSVSWYQQTPGQGLQFLFEYFSETQRNKGNFPGRFSGRQFSNSRSEMNVSTLELGDSALYLCASSLSRGHTGELFFGEGSRLTVL.

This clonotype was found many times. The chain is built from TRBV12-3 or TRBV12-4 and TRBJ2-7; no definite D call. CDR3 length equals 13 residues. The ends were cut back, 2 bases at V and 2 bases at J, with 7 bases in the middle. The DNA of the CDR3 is TGTGCCAGCAGTTTATCTGCGACCTACGAGCAGTACTTC. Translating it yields CASSLSATYEQYF.

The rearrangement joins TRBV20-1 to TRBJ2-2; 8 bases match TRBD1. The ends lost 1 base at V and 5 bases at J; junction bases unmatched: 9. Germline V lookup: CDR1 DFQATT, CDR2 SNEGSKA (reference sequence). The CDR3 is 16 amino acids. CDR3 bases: TGCAGTGCTAGAGTTCCCGGGACAGGAGCGACCGGGGAGCTGTTTTTT. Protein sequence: CSARVPGTGATGELFF.

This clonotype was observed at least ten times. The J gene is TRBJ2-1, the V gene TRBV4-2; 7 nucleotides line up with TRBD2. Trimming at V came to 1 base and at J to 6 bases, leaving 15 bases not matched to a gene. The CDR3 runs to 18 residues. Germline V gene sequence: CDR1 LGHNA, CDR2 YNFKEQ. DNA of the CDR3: TGTGCCAGCAGCCAAGGGAGGTTCGGGGAGGGGATTGGCAATGAGCAGTTCTTC. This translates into CASSQGRFGEGIGNEQFF.

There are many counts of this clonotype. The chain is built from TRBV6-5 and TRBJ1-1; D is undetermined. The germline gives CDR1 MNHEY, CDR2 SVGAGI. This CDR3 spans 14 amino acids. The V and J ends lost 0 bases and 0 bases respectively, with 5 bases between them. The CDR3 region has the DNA TGTGCCAGCAGTTACTCGGTTATGAACACTGAAGCTTTCTTT. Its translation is CASSYSVMNTEAFF.

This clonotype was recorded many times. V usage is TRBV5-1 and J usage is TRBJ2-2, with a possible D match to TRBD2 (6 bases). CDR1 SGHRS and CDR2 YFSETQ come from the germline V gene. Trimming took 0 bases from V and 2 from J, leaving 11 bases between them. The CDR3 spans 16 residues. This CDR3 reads CASSLVGGLNTGELFF. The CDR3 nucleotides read TGCGCCAGCAGCTTGGTCGGGGGACTCAACACCGGGGAGCTGTTTTTT.

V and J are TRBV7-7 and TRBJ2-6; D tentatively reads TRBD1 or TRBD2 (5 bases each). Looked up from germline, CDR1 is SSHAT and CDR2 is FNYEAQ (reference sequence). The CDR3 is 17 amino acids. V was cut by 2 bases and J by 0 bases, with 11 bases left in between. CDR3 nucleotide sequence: TGTGCCAGCAGCTTACTGGTCGGGGCCTCTGGGGCCAACGTCCTGACTTTC. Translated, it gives CASSLLVGASGANVLTF.

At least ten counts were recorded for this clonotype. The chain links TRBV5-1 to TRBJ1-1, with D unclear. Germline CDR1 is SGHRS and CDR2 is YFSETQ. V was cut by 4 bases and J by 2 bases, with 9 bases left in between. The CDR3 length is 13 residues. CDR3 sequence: CASSHDGNTEAFF. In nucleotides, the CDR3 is TGCGCCAGCAGCCACGACGGAAACACTGAAGCTTTCTTT.

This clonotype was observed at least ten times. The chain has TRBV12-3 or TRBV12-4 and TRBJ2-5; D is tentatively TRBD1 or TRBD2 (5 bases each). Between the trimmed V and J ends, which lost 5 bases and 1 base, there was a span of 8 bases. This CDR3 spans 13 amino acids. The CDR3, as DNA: TGTGCCAGCAGTCGGGACCCCCAAGAGACCCAGTACTTC. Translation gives CASSRDPQETQYF.

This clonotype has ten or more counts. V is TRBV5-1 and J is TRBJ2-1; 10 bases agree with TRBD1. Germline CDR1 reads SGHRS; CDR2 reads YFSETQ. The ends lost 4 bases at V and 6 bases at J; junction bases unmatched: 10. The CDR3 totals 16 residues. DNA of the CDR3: TGCGCCAGCAGCGGGGGCGGTGGACAGGGGGGCAATGAGCAGTTCTTC. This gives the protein CASSGGGGQGGNEQFF.

The CDR3 coding sequence is TGCGCCAGCAGCCAATTCACTACCCCCAAGGGGCACGTC. Translated, it gives CASSQFTTPKGHV. The chain links TRBV4-3 to TRBJ2-7, with a tentative D call TRBD1 (5 bases). The germline V gene encodes CDR1 LGHNA and CDR2 YSLEER. The CDR3 runs 13 residues.

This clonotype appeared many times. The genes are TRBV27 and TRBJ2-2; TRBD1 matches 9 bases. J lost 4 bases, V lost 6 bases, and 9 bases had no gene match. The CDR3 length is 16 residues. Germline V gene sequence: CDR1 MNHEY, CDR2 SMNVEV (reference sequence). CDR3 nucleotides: TGTGCCAGCAGCCCGGACAGGGGATTATCCACCGGGGAGCTGTTTTTT. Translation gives CASSPDRGLSTGELFF.

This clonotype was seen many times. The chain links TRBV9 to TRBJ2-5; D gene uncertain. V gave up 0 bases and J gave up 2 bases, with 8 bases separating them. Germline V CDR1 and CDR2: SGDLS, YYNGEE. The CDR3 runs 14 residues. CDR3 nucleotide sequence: TGTGCCAGCAGCGTAGAGGCGGTACAAGAGACCCAGTACTTC. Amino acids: CASSVEAVQETQYF.

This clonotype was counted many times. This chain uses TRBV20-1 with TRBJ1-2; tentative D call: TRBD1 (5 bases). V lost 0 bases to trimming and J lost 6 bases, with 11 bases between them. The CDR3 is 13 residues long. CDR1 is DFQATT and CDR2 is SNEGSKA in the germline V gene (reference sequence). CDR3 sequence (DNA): TGCAGTGCTAGAGAGGGACGGATCGATGGCTACACCTTC. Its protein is CSAREGRIDGYTF.

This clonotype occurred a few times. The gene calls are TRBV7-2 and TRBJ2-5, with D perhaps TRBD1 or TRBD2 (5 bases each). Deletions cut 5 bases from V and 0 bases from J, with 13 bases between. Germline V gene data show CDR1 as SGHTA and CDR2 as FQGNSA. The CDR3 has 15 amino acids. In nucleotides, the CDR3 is TGTGCCAGCAGCCTGGGACCACAGTACCAAGAGACCCAGTACTTC. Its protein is CASSLGPQYQETQYF. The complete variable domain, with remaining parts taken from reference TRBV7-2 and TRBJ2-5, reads GAGVSQSPSNKVTEKGKDVELRCDPISGHTALYWYRQSLGQGLEFLIYFQGNSAPDKSGLPSDRFSAERTGGSVSTLTIQRTQQEDSAVYLCASSLGPQYQETQYFGPGTRLLVL.

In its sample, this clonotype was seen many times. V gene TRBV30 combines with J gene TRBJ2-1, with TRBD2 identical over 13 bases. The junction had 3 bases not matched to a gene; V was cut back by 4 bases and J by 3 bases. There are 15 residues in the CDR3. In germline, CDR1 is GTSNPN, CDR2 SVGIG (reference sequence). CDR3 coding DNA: TGTGCCTGGACCCGGACTAGCGGGGGCTACAATGAGCAGTTCTTC. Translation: CAWTRTSGGYNEQFF.

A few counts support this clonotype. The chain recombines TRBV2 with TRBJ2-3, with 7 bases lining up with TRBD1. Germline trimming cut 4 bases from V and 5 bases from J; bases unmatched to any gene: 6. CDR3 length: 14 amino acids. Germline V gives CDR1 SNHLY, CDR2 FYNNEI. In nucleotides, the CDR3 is TGTGCCAGCAGTGCCCAAGGGGGCCGAGATACGCAGTATTTT. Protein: CASSAQGGRDTQYF. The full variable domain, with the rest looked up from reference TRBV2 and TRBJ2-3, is EPEVTQTPSHQVTQMGQEVILRCVPISNHLYFYWYRQILGQKVEFLVSFYNNEISEKSEIFDDQFSVERPDGSNFTLKIRSTKLEDSAMYFCASSAQGGRDTQYFGPGTRLTVL.

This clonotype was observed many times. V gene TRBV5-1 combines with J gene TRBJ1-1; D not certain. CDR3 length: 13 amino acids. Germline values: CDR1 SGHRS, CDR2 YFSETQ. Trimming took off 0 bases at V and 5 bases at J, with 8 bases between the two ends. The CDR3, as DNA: TGCGCCAGCAGCTTGGAGCCTAGTACTGAAGCTTTCTTT. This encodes CASSLEPSTEAFF.

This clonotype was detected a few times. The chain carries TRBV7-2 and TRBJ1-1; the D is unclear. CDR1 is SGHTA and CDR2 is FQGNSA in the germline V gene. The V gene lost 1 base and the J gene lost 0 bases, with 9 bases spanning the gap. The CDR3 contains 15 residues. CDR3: CASSLGRVMNTEAFF. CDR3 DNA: TGTGCCAGCAGCTTAGGTCGGGTCATGAACACTGAAGCTTTCTTT.

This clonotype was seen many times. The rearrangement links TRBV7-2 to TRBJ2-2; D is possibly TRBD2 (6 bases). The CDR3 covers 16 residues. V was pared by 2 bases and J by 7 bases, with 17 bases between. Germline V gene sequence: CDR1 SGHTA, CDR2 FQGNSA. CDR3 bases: TGTGCCAGCAGCTTATCAGGGCTAGCGTTTGGCGGGGAGCTGTTTTTT. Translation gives CASSLSGLAFGGELFF.

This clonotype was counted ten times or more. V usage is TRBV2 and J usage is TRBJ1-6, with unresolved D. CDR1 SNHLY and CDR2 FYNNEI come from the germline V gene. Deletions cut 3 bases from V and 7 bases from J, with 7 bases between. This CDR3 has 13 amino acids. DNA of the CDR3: TGTGCCAGCAGTGAGCAGAGGAATTCACCCCTCCACTTT. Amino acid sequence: CASSEQRNSPLHF.

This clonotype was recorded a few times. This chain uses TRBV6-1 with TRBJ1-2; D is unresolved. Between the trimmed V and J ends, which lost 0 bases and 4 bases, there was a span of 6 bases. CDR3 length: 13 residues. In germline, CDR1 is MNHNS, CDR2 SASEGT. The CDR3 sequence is CASSEAEGYGYTF. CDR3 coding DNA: TGTGCCAGCAGTGAAGCGGAGGGCTATGGCTACACCTTC.

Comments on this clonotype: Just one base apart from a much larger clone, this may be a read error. In DNA, the CDR3 is TGTGCCAGCAGCTTACATCCGGGGGGCACAAATACTACCTACAATGAGCAGTTCTTC. Its translation is CASSLHPGGTNTTYNEQFF. This rearrangement joins TRBV11-2 to TRBJ2-1, with D maybe TRBD2 (7 bases). The CDR3 consists of 19 residues. The V and J ends lost 2 bases and 2 bases respectively, with 22 bases between them. CDR1 SGHAT and CDR2 FQNNGV come from the germline V gene.

The chain's CDR3 is CASSTSSLNTEAFF. Here the CDR3 DNA reads TGTGCCAGCAGCACCTCTAGTTTGAACACTGAAGCTTTCTTT. This chain connects TRBV6-1 to TRBJ1-1; D unclear. CDR1 is MNHNS and CDR2 is SASEGT in the germline V gene. Between the trimmed V and J ends, which lost 6 bases and 0 bases, there was a span of 11 bases. CDR3 length: 14 amino acids.

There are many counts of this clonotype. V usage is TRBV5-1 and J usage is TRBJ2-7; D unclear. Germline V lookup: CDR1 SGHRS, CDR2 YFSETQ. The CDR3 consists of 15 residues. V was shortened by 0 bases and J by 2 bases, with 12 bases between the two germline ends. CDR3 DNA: TGCGCCAGCAGCTTGGCCGCGACGAATGCCTACGAGCAGTACTTC. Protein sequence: CASSLAATNAYEQYF.

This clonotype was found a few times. CDR3 amino acids: CAISLDSQETQYF. DNA of the CDR3: TGTGCCATCAGCCTAGACAGCCAAGAGACCCAGTACTTC. The chain joins TRBV10-3 to TRBJ2-5; tentative D call: TRBD1 (5 bases). This CDR3 is 13 amino acids long. The germline gives CDR1 ENHRY, CDR2 SYGVKD. V lost 6 bases and J lost 1, with 9 bases in between.

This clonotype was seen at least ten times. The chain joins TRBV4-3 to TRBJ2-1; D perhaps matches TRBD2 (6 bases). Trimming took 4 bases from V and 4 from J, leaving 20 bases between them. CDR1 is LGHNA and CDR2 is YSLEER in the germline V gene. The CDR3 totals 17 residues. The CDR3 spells CASSPHKEGNFYNEQFF. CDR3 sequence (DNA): TGCGCCAGCAGCCCCCACAAGGAGGGAAATTTTTACAATGAGCAGTTCTTC.

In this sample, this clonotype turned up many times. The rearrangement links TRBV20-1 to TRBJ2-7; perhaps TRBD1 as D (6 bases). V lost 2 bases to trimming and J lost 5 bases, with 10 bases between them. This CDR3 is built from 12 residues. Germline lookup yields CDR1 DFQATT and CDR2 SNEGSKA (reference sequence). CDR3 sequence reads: CSARSGVDEQYF. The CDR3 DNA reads TGCAGTGCTAGATCAGGGGTGGACGAGCAGTACTTC.

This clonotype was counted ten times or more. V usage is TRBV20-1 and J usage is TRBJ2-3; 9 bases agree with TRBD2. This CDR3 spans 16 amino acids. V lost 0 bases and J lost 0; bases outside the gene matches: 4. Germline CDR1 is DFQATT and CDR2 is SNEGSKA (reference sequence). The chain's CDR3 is CSARDPAGGSTDTQYF. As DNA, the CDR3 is TGCAGTGCTAGAGACCCAGCGGGGGGAAGCACAGATACGCAGTATTTT.

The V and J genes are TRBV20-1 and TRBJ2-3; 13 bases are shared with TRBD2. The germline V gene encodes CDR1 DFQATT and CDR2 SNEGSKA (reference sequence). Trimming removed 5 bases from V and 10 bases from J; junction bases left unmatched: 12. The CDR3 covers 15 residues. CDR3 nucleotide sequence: TGCAGTGCTGCTAGGACTAGCGGGGGCCCGGCGGCGCAGTATTTT. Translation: CSAARTSGGPAAQYF.